This passage covers 11 T cell receptor beta chains from one sample sequenced in a study of CD8 T cells in ankylosing spondylitis. TCRdb called the 5' RACE reads again in MiXCR, with one record for every CDR3 protein. The repertoire includes about 340,000 distinct CDR3 sequences, roughly 14% of them detected once, and approximately 1% sits in the top ten. The sample was blood, either unsorted or a sorted T cell fraction (not recorded which). Receptors originate from a male donor with ankylosing spondylitis or in good health (not recorded which).

This chain connects TRBV5-5 to TRBJ1-3, with a weak D call TRBD1 (5 bases). The germline V gene encodes CDR1 SGHKS and CDR2 YYEKEE (reference sequence). CDR3 size: 15 residues. V shed 4 bases and J shed 4 bases, with 15 bases lying between them. The CDR3 nucleotides are TGTGCCAGCAGCCCTACAGGTCTTGACGGAAACACCATATATTTT. It translates to CASSPTGLDGNTIYF. The full variable domain, completed using reference TRBV5-5 and TRBJ1-3, is DAGVTQSPTHLIKTRGQQVTLRCSPISGHKSVSWYQQVLGQGPQFIFQYYEKEERGRGNFPDRFSARQFPNYSSELNVNALLLGDSALYLCASSPTGLDGNTIYFGEGSWLTVV.

Regarding this clonotype: The junction departs from germline at one end; a sequencing error may be responsible. The chain employs TRBV27 and TRBJ2-3; TRBD1 aligns across 8 bases. This CDR3 region has 12 residues. The V gene's germline CDR1 is MNHEY and CDR2 SMNVEV (reference sequence). CDR3 region: CASSSGTGTQYF. As DNA, the CDR3 is TGTGCCAGCAGTTCGGGGACAGGTACGCAGTATTTT.

The chain links TRBV3-1 to TRBJ2-3; D is unclear. This CDR3 region has 14 residues. With 2 bases removed from V and 3 bases from J, the gap between germline ends came to 9 bases. Germline CDR1 reads LGHDT; CDR2 reads YNNKEL (reference sequence). For the CDR3, the DNA is TGTGCCAGCAGCCAAAGCCAAGGGACAGATACGCAGTATTTT. It codes for CASSQSQGTDTQYF.

This clonotype was picked up a small number of times. V gene TRBV30 combines with J gene TRBJ1-5; D not resolved. The CDR3 runs 13 residues. Germline V lookup: CDR1 GTSNPN, CDR2 SVGIG (reference sequence). V was pared by 3 bases and J by 2 bases, with 8 bases between. For the CDR3, the DNA is TGTGCCTGGAGCGCCGGGGGCAATCAGCCCCAGCATTTT. It is translated as CAWSAGGNQPQHF.

Only a few counts were recorded for this clonotype. This rearrangement joins TRBV27 to TRBJ1-5, with 9 bases matching TRBD1. There are 17 residues in the CDR3. V lost 6 bases to trimming and J lost 0 bases; unmatched junction nucleotides: 9. Looked up from germline, CDR1 is MNHEY and CDR2 is SMNVEV (reference sequence). DNA for the CDR3: TGTGCCAGCAGCCTAACAGGGGGCGGATATAGCAATCAGCCCCAGCATTTT. It codes for CASSLTGGGYSNQPQHF.

CDR3 in DNA: TGTGCCAGCAGTTACTCGATGACTAGCGGCAACAATGAGCAGTTCTTC. Protein product: CASSYSMTSGNNEQFF. The chain joins TRBV6-5 to TRBJ2-1, with 9 bases fitting TRBD2. Looked up from germline, CDR1 is MNHEY and CDR2 is SVGAGI. The CDR3 contains 16 residues. V shed 0 bases, J shed 5 bases, and the junction held 5 bases outside the gene matches.

There are a few counts of this clonotype. The chain has TRBV29-1 and TRBJ1-5; D remains unclear. The CDR3 totals 11 residues. CDR1 and CDR2 from the germline V gene are SQVTM and ANQGSEA. As DNA, the CDR3 is TGCATCCAGCGGTGCAATCAGCCCCAGCATTTT. Protein sequence: CIQRCNQPQHF. Based on the CDR3 plus reference TRBV29-1 and TRBJ1-5, the full variable domain is SAVISQKPSRDICQRGTSLTIQCQVDSQVTMMFWYRQQPGQSLTLIATANQGSEATYESGFVIDKFPISRPNLTFSTLTVSNMSPEDSSIYLCIQRCNQPQHFGDGTRLSIL.

The rearrangement links TRBV5-1 to TRBJ2-5; 8 nucleotides match TRBD2. Germline V gene data show CDR1 as SGHRS and CDR2 as YFSETQ. This CDR3 comprises 14 residues. The junction had 6 bases not matched to a gene; V was cut back by 4 bases and J by 4 bases. The CDR3 DNA reads TGCGCCAGCAGCACCGGGGGGGTTGGAGAGACCCAGTACTTC. Protein: CASSTGGVGETQYF.

The chain has TRBV2 and TRBJ2-1, with D tentatively TRBD2 (6 bases). Germline V gene sequence: CDR1 SNHLY, CDR2 FYNNEI. The germline V and J ends were trimmed by 4 bases and 1 base, with 14 bases remaining between them. The CDR3 extends over 16 amino acids. CDR3 protein: CASSVRGAGSYNEQFF. CDR3 nucleotides: TGTGCCAGCAGTGTCCGTGGGGCGGGATCCTACAATGAGCAGTTCTTC.

This clonotype has ten or more counts. This chain links TRBV12-3 or TRBV12-4 with TRBJ2-2; perhaps TRBD1 as D (6 bases). The CDR3 spans 15 residues. Trimming stripped 7 bases from V and 0 bases from J, with 12 bases between. The CDR3 sequence is CASTLGQPNTGELFF. CDR3 in DNA: TGTGCCAGCACCCTGGGACAACCGAACACCGGGGAGCTGTTTTTT.

The chain joins TRBV18 to TRBJ2-5, with 9 nucleotides matching TRBD2. The V gene end was trimmed by 6 bases and the J gene end by 4 bases; junction bases not matched to a gene: 9. CDR3 length: 15 amino acids. The germline CDR1 and CDR2 sequences are KGHSH and LQKENI. The CDR3 nucleotides read TGTGCCAGCTCCTCCGGGACTAGCAATCCAGAGACCCAGTACTTC. Protein product: CASSSGTSNPETQYF. The full variable domain, completed using reference TRBV18 and TRBJ2-5, is NAGVMQNPRHLVRRRGQEARLRCSPMKGHSHVYWYRQLPEEGLKFMVYLQKENIIDESGMPKERFSAEFPKEGPSILRIQQVVRGDSAAYFCASSSGTSNPETQYFGPGTRLLVL.